The clone carrying this TCR beta chain was detected many times. This entry comes from a study of neurological immune-mediated disorders. 5'RACE with 10-nucleotide random UMIs produced the cDNA. TCRdb re-analysed the 5' RACE reads in MiXCR, keeping a single row per CDR3 protein. The sample has tens of thousands of distinct CDR3 sequences; roughly 26% are singletons. Source material was 2 million unsorted PBMCs, stored at -80 °C in RNAlater. The CDR3 consists of 16 residues. Trimming removed 6 bases from V and 4 bases from J, with 21 bases in between. Germline V gene data show CDR1 as SGHTA and CDR2 as FQGNSA.

This receptor was taken from a woman in her sixties or seventies in good health. The sequenced sample was PBMCs. The genes are TRBV7-2 and TRBJ2-5; tentative D call: TRBD2 (7 bases). DNA for the CDR3: TGTGCCAGCAGTCCCTGGGGGGGCCCCTCGGGAGAGACCCAGTACTTC. Its protein is CASSPWGGPSGETQYF.